Each of the 18 T cell receptor beta chains below was sequenced from the same sample in a study of shared clonotypes between healthy human individuals. Here immunoSEQ multiplex PCR was the method, and the copy in TCRdb shows in-frame clones only, minus some. The repertoire has 2 million to 2.5 million clones, approximately 93% of them found once; the top ten carry about 0.38%. Sequenced sample: naive CD4+ T cells from PBMCs. Subset denoted: CD45RA+ positively selected. The receptors originated from a man between 18 and 29 years old in good health. Some clones in this sample may be carry-over from other donors' samples.

The V gene is TRBV18, the J gene TRBJ2-1; D remains unclear. Trimming pared 1 base from V and 6 bases from J, leaving 4 bases between. This CDR3 has 12 amino acids. Germline CDR1 is KGHSH and CDR2 is LQKENI. Here the CDR3 reads CASSPQTNEQFF. The CDR3 DNA sequence: TGTGCCAGCTCACCACAGACCAATGAGCAGTTCTTC.

This clone has only one observation. V usage is TRBV11-2 and J usage is TRBJ2-3; D possibly corresponds to TRBD1 (5 bases). The CDR3 sequence is 13 residues long. Trimming removed 5 bases at V and 5 bases at J, with 11 bases between. CDR1 is SGHAT, CDR2 FQNNGV, per germline. CDR3 sequence (DNA): TGTGCCAGCAGCGTGGACACGGGAGATACGCAGTATTTT. Translating gives CASSVDTGDTQYF.

The rearrangement links TRBV4-1 to TRBJ2-2; D might be TRBD2 (6 bases). Germline V gene sequence: CDR1 MGHRA, CDR2 YSYEKL. This CDR3 is built from 15 residues. The V gene lost 0 bases and the J gene lost 5 bases, with 10 bases spanning the gap. CDR3 residues: CASSQDRTKTGELFF. Here the CDR3 DNA reads TGCGCCAGCAGCCAAGATCGGACTAAGACCGGGGAGCTGTTTTTT.

The chain links TRBV27 to TRBJ1-2; D is ambiguous. The CDR3 covers 13 residues. Germline CDR1 MNHEY, CDR2 SMNVEV (reference sequence). V was shortened by 5 bases and J by 3 bases, with 10 bases between the two germline ends. For the CDR3, the DNA is TGTGCCAGCAGTGCCACGGGAGACTATGGCTACACCTTC. Its protein product is CASSATGDYGYTF.

This chain connects TRBV19 to TRBJ2-7; D is possibly TRBD1 (7 bases). This CDR3 has 13 amino acids. With 5 bases removed from V and 3 bases from J, the gap between germline ends came to 11 bases. Germline V gene lookup returns CDR1 LNHDA and CDR2 SQIVND (reference sequence). The CDR3, as DNA: TGTGCCAGTAGTGGGCGGGACAGCTACGAGCAGTACTTC. Encoded protein: CASSGRDSYEQYF.

The V call is TRBV5-1, the J call TRBJ2-5, with D perhaps matching TRBD1 or TRBD2 (5 bases each). V lost 2 bases, J lost 5 bases, and 13 bases lay in between. Germline lookup yields CDR1 SGHRS and CDR2 YFSETQ. The CDR3 consists of 14 residues. CDR3 loop: CASSLMGVMETQYF. The CDR3 DNA reads TGCGCCAGCAGCTTAATGGGGGTGATGGAGACCCAGTACTTC.

The V call is TRBV28, the J call TRBJ2-3; D gene uncertain. CDR1 is MDHEN, CDR2 SYDVKM, per germline. This CDR3 has 12 amino acids. The V gene lost 5 bases and the J gene lost 14 bases, with 17 bases spanning the gap. The CDR3 reads CASSRPHRPAYF. In DNA, the CDR3 is TGTGCCAGCAGTCGCCCACATCGCCCTGCGTATTTT.

This chain joins TRBV14 and TRBJ2-5; TRBD2 matches at 11 bases. The CDR3 loop spans 17 amino acids. Losses at the gene ends were 1 base for V and 3 bases for J; bases not matched to a gene: 7. Per the germline V gene, CDR1 is SGHDN and CDR2 is FVKESK. CDR3 loop: CASSQVVTSGMKETQYF. In nucleotides, the CDR3 is TGTGCCAGCAGCCAAGTAGTGACTAGCGGGATGAAAGAGACCCAGTACTTC.

A single count supports this clone. A much larger clone is a single base away; this may be a read error. Other DNA sequences in this specimen translate into the identical CDR3. The chain combines TRBV5-1 with TRBJ2-6; the D is unclear. The CDR3 runs 15 residues. V was cut by 0 bases and J by 0 bases, with 4 bases left in between. Germline V gene sequence: CDR1 SGHRS, CDR2 YFSETQ. CDR3 in DNA: TGCGCCAGCAGCTTGGGAGGCTCTGGGGCCAACGTCCTGACTTTC. This sequence encodes CASSLGGSGANVLTF.

V gene TRBV2 combines with J gene TRBJ2-1, with D unclear. This CDR3 region has 15 residues. With 7 bases removed from V and 1 base from J, the gap between germline ends came to 14 bases. The V gene's germline CDR1 is SNHLY and CDR2 FYNNEI. CDR3 protein: CASKVGTGSYNEQFF. In DNA, the CDR3 is TGTGCCAGCAAGGTAGGAACGGGTTCCTACAATGAGCAGTTCTTC.

This clone showed up just a few times. This same CDR3 is encoded by further DNA sequences in the sample. This chain connects TRBV28 to TRBJ2-7; no clear D. V was cut by 6 bases and J by 3 bases, with 6 bases left in between. This CDR3 contains 11 residues. Germline values: CDR1 MDHEN, CDR2 SYDVKM. The DNA for the CDR3 is TGTGCCAGCAGCCGCCACTACGAGCAGTACTTC. This gives the protein CASSRHYEQYF.

V and J are TRBV15 and TRBJ1-4; 8 nucleotides agree with TRBD1. The CDR3 is 16 residues long. CDR1 and CDR2 (germline): LNHNV, YYDKDF (reference sequence). V was pared by 0 bases and J by 8 bases, with 8 bases of the junction left unmatched. As DNA, the CDR3 is TGTGCCACCAGCAGAGAGACAGGGGCGGATCGGGAAAAACTGTTTTTT. It specifies CATSRETGADREKLFF. Variable domain in full (rest from reference TRBV15 and TRBJ1-4): DAMVIQNPRYQVTQFGKPVTLSCSQTLNHNVMYWYQQKSSQAPKLLFHYYDKDFNNEADTPDNFQSRRPNTSFCFLDIRSPGLGDTAMYLCATSRETGADREKLFFGSGTQLSVL.

This chain links TRBV11-2 with TRBJ2-7; tentative D call: TRBD2 (7 bases). The germline CDR1 and CDR2 sequences are SGHAT and FQNNGV. The CDR3 is 13 amino acids. Trimming took 6 bases from V and 10 from J, leaving 19 bases between them. CDR3 sequence: CASRKIGGGHQYF. CDR3 nucleotide sequence: TGTGCCAGCAGGAAAATTGGGGGGGGACACCAGTACTTC.

The chain carries TRBV28 and TRBJ2-7; 7 bases map to TRBD1. Unmatched junction bases numbered 4, after V lost 5 bases and J lost 0 bases. Germline CDR1 and CDR2: MDHEN and SYDVKM. The CDR3 is made up of 14 amino acids. In DNA, the CDR3 is TGTGCCAGCAGTCGGACAGGTTTCTCCTACGAGCAGTACTTC. Translation: CASSRTGFSYEQYF. Together with reference TRBV28 and TRBJ2-7, the CDR3 gives the full variable domain: DVKVTQSSRYLVKRTGEKVFLECVQDMDHENMFWYRQDPGLGLRLIYFSYDVKMKEKGDIPEGYSVSREKKERFSLILESASTNQTSMYLCASSRTGFSYEQYFGPGTRLTVT.

The CDR3 protein is CASSPSSRRGPYNEQFF. The CDR3 DNA is TGTGCCAGCAGCCCCTCCTCTCGGAGGGGGCCCTACAATGAGCAGTTCTTC. The genes are TRBV11-2 and TRBJ2-1; possibly TRBD1 for D (7 bases). The V end was cut by 5 bases, the J end by 2 bases, with 19 bases between. Germline V CDR1 and CDR2: SGHAT, FQNNGV. This CDR3 comprises 17 residues. Combining the CDR3 with reference TRBV11-2 and TRBJ2-1 gives the whole variable domain EAGVAQSPRYKIIEKRQSVAFWCNPISGHATLYWYQQILGQGPKLLIQFQNNGVVDDSQLPKDRFSAERLKGVDSTLKIQPAKLEDSAVYLCASSPSSRRGPYNEQFFGPGTRLTVL.

Notes on this clone: Other DNA sequences in this specimen translate into the identical CDR3. The chain recombines TRBV28 with TRBJ1-4; no clear D. The CDR3 runs to 14 residues. Germline V gene data show CDR1 as MDHEN and CDR2 as SYDVKM. V lost 5 bases and J lost 8, with 15 bases in between. CDR3 protein: CASSLTGVREKLFF. CDR3 coding DNA: TGTGCCAGCAGTCTCACCGGGGTTAGAGAAAAACTGTTTTTT.

The chain links TRBV5-1 to TRBJ1-2; D is uncertain. Trimming removed 0 bases at V and 4 bases at J, with 10 bases between. This CDR3 comprises 14 residues. Looked up from germline, CDR1 is SGHRS and CDR2 is YFSETQ. The CDR3 is CASSLEVGSYGYTF. In nucleotides, the CDR3 is TGCGCCAGCAGCTTGGAGGTGGGCAGCTATGGCTACACCTTC.

The CDR3 bases are TGTGCCAGCGCTCGACAGGGGGCGACCGAGCAGTACTTC. Protein sequence: CASARQGATEQYF. V is TRBV6-6 and J is TRBJ2-5, with 10 bases that match TRBD1. With the DNA end fitting TRBJ2-7 better, the J assignment may be wrong. Looked up from germline, CDR1 is MNHNY and CDR2 is SVGAGI (reference sequence). The CDR3 covers 13 residues.